A single sample is the source of the 22 T cell receptor beta chains below, sequenced in a study of blood T cell repertoires in COVID-19. Clones were sequenced by immunoSEQ multiplex PCR, and TCRdb holds only the in-frame ones, with some missing. Of tens of thousands of clones listed, around 87% were seen once; the top ten hold about 9.4%. The specimen was peripheral blood. The receptors here all came from a man older than 75 with active COVID-19.

The chain carries TRBV7-9 and TRBJ2-5; weak D call: TRBD1 (5 bases). This CDR3 region has 15 residues. V shed 4 bases and J shed 2 bases, with 14 bases lying between them. Germline CDR1 and CDR2: SEHNR and FQNEAQ (reference sequence). CDR3 protein: CASSSRDRSQETQYF. CDR3 DNA: TGTGCCAGCAGCTCCCGAGACAGAAGTCAAGAGACCCAGTACTTC. Complete variable domain (other parts from reference TRBV7-9 and TRBJ2-5): DTGVSQNPRHKITKRGQNVTFRCDPISEHNRLYWYRQTLGQGPEFLTYFQNEAQLEKSRLLSDRFSAERPKGSFSTLEIQRTEQGDSAMYLCASSSRDRSQETQYFGPGTRLLVL.

This sequence joins TRBV19 and TRBJ1-2; 7 positions agree with TRBD1. The CDR3 totals 17 residues. V was clipped by 3 bases and J by 4 bases; unmatched bases: 14. Germline values: CDR1 LNHDA, CDR2 SQIVND (reference sequence). In nucleotides, the CDR3 is TGTGCCAGTAGTATGATCCCCTCGGCAGGGGGATTCTATGGCTACACCTTC. Translating it yields CASSMIPSAGGFYGYTF.

J is TRBJ2-1 and V is TRBV5-4; tentative D call: TRBD2 (6 bases). V was pared by 7 bases and J by 0 bases, with 14 bases between. The CDR3 totals 15 residues. Germline CDR1 reads SGHNT; CDR2 reads YYREEE (reference sequence). The chain's CDR3 is CASLRRERSYNEQFF. CDR3 in DNA: TGTGCCAGCCTACGGAGGGAGCGCTCCTACAATGAGCAGTTCTTC.

This chain joins TRBV19 and TRBJ1-3; D possibly corresponds to TRBD1 (6 bases). Germline V gene data show CDR1 as LNHDA and CDR2 as SQIVND (reference sequence). The CDR3 length is 13 residues. The germline V and J ends were trimmed by 10 bases and 2 bases, with 12 bases remaining between them. The DNA for the CDR3 is TGTGCCACCACGACAGGAGCTGGAAACACCATATATTTT. This gives the protein CATTTGAGNTIYF. Looking up the rest from reference TRBV19 and TRBJ1-3 gives the full variable domain: DGGITQSPKYLFRKEGQNVTLSCEQNLNHDAMYWYRQDPGQGLRLIYYSQIVNDFQKGDIAEGYSVSREKKESFPLTVTSAQKNPTAFYLCATTTGAGNTIYFGEGSWLTVV.

This clone was detected only a few times. The chain employs TRBV20-1 and TRBJ2-7, with D hard to call. Germline CDR1 and CDR2: DFQATT and SNEGSKA (reference sequence). There are 10 residues in the CDR3. The V end was cut by 2 bases, the J end by 4 bases, with 3 bases between. The CDR3 here is CSARPYEQYF. CDR3 bases: TGCAGTGCTAGACCGTACGAGCAGTACTTC.

This clone was recorded only once. The chain recombines TRBV24-1 with TRBJ1-4, with 10 positions matching TRBD1. The CDR3 contains 15 residues. Trimming removed 6 bases from V and 6 bases from J; junction bases left unmatched: 6. Germline-derived CDR1 and CDR2 are KGHDR and SFDVKD. Here the CDR3 DNA reads TGTGCCACCAGTTCCACCGGGACAGGGGATGAAAAACTGTTTTTT. It specifies CATSSTGTGDEKLFF.

This chain links TRBV5-1 with TRBJ2-5; tentative D call: TRBD2 (6 bases). The V end was cut by 4 bases, the J end by 5 bases, with 15 bases between. Germline CDR1 SGHRS, CDR2 YFSETQ. The CDR3 runs 14 residues. CDR3 sequence reads: CASSLTRPYETQYF. DNA for the CDR3: TGCGCCAGCAGCCTGACTAGACCCTATGAGACCCAGTACTTC.

This clone has a single count. This chain uses TRBV4-3 with TRBJ2-7, with TRBD2 as a possible D gene (5 bases). Trimming pared 1 base from V and 6 bases from J, leaving 16 bases between. Per germline, CDR1 LGHNA and CDR2 YSLEER. The CDR3 length is 15 residues. The CDR3 region has the DNA TGCGCCAGCAGCCAAGTGAGGGTCATTTTAGGCGAGCAGTACTTC. Translation gives CASSQVRVILGEQYF.

The V call is TRBV28, the J call TRBJ1-1; D is uncertain. Trimming pared 4 bases from V and 0 bases from J, leaving 12 bases between. The germline gives CDR1 MDHEN, CDR2 SYDVKM. This CDR3 has 15 amino acids. The CDR3 protein is CASSSFELMNTEAFF. For the CDR3, the DNA is TGTGCCAGCAGTTCCTTCGAGCTTATGAACACTGAAGCTTTCTTT.

This chain links TRBV10-3 with TRBJ2-5; tentative D call: TRBD2 (6 bases). The CDR3 has 11 amino acids. V shed 9 bases and J shed 5 bases, with 10 bases lying between them. Germline CDR1 reads ENHRY; CDR2 reads SYGVKD. This CDR3 reads CAMGGGETQYF. CDR3 nucleotides: TGTGCCATGGGGGGTGGGGAGACCCAGTACTTC.

The chain links TRBV5-6 to TRBJ2-1; a weak D match, TRBD1 (6 bases). The CDR3 loop spans 18 amino acids. V dropped 4 bases and J dropped 0 bases, with 20 bases sitting between them. The germline gives CDR1 SGHDT, CDR2 YYEEEE. This CDR3 reads CASSRLAGQLRSYNEQFF. The DNA for the CDR3 is TGTGCCAGCAGCCGCCTCGCCGGACAGCTCCGCTCCTACAATGAGCAGTTCTTC. Full variable domain (rest looked up from reference TRBV5-6 and TRBJ2-1): DAGVTQSPTHLIKTRGQQVTLRCSPKSGHDTVSWYQQALGQGPQFIFQYYEEEERQRGNFPDRFSGHQFPNYSSELNVNALLLGDSALYLCASSRLAGQLRSYNEQFFGPGTRLTVL.

The chain has TRBV10-2 and TRBJ2-3; the match to TRBD2 covers 8 bases. V dropped 6 bases and J dropped 1; count of bases not matched to a gene: 3. The CDR3 totals 14 residues. CDR1 is WSHSY, CDR2 SAAADI, per germline. The CDR3, as DNA: TGCGCCAGCAGCTTACTAGCGGGCACAGATACGCAGTATTTT. This translates into CASSLLAGTDTQYF.

Only a few counts were recorded for this clone. The chain couples TRBV29-1 to TRBJ1-2; the match to TRBD1 covers 10 bases. This CDR3 contains 15 residues. Trimming took 8 bases from V and 5 from J; bases not matched to a gene: 14. CDR1 is SQVTM, CDR2 ANQGSEA, per germline. CDR3 region: CSTPRGTGDGYGYTF. The CDR3 DNA is TGCAGCACCCCCCGGGGGACAGGGGATGGGTATGGCTACACCTTC.

In DNA form, the CDR3 reads TGCAGCGTGATTCGACGGCGGGGCACTGAAGCTTTCTTT. It specifies CSVIRRRGTEAFF. The chain uses TRBV29-1 and TRBJ1-1; D is undetermined. V was pared by 6 bases and J by 4 bases, with 15 bases between. Germline CDR1 and CDR2: SQVTM and ANQGSEA. CDR3 length: 13 residues. The variable domain in full, completed from reference TRBV29-1 and TRBJ1-1, reads SAVISQKPSRDICQRGTSLTIQCQVDSQVTMMFWYRQQPGQSLTLIATANQGSEATYESGFVIDKFPISRPNLTFSTLTVSNMSPEDSSIYLCSVIRRRGTEAFFGQGTRLTVV.

The chain combines TRBV6-5 with TRBJ1-5, with 10 bases fitting TRBD1. The CDR3 spans 15 residues. Germline V gives CDR1 MNHEY, CDR2 SVGAGI. V was pared by 5 bases and J by 0 bases, with 1 base of the junction left unmatched. For the CDR3, the DNA is TGTGCCAGCAGTAGACAGGGGGCTAGCAATCAGCCCCAGCATTTT. Translation gives CASSRQGASNQPQHF.

This rearrangement joins TRBV19 to TRBJ2-7; 8 positions match TRBD1. Germline V gives CDR1 LNHDA, CDR2 SQIVND (reference sequence). V was clipped by 4 bases and J by 5 bases; unmatched bases: 13. This CDR3 region has 16 residues. The CDR3 sequence is CASSTRDRQSPHEQYF. The CDR3 DNA is TGTGCCAGTAGTACCAGGGACAGGCAGTCCCCCCACGAGCAGTACTTC.

CDR3 protein: CASSHRLSDNYGYTF. CDR3 bases: TGTGCCAGCAGCCACCGACTCTCCGACAACTATGGCTACACCTTC. The chain is built from TRBV14 and TRBJ1-2; D is unclear. Looked up from germline, CDR1 is SGHDN and CDR2 is FVKESK. The CDR3 contains 15 residues. Trimming stripped 3 bases from V and 2 bases from J, with 13 bases between.

The rearrangement links TRBV6-5 to TRBJ1-2; TRBD1 is a possible D gene (5 bases). CDR1 MNHEY and CDR2 SVGAGI come from the germline V gene. Trimming cost V 2 bases and J 8 bases, with 12 bases left between them. The CDR3 has 13 residues. The CDR3 spells CASSYAQGWGYTF. CDR3 DNA sequence: TGTGCCAGCAGTTACGCTCAGGGATGGGGCTACACCTTC.

The chain combines TRBV30 with TRBJ2-1; D unresolved. Per the germline V gene, CDR1 is GTSNPN and CDR2 is SVGIG (reference sequence). Trimming took off 0 bases at V and 7 bases at J, with 22 bases between the two ends. The CDR3 contains 17 residues. CDR3 amino acids: CAWSVYVDSASRNEQFF. The CDR3 DNA reads TGTGCCTGGAGTGTATATGTCGACTCCGCGTCACGGAATGAGCAGTTCTTC. Variable domain in full (rest from reference TRBV30 and TRBJ2-1): SQTIHQWPATLVQPVGSPLSLECTVEGTSNPNLYWYRQAAGRGLQLLFYSVGIGQISSEVPQNLSASRPQDRQFILSSKKLLLSDSGFYLCAWSVYVDSASRNEQFFGPGTRLTVL.

The V call is TRBV7-2, the J call TRBJ2-1; 9 positions agree with TRBD2. CDR1 and CDR2 from the germline V gene are SGHTA and FQGNSA. This CDR3 is built from 16 residues. The J segment lost 10 bases and the V segment lost 5 bases, leaving 15 bases of the junction unmatched. The CDR3 spells CASSPAGLAGTGEQFF. The CDR3 bases are TGTGCCAGCAGCCCAGCAGGGCTAGCGGGGACTGGGGAGCAGTTCTTC. Full variable domain (rest looked up from reference TRBV7-2 and TRBJ2-1): GAGVSQSPSNKVTEKGKDVELRCDPISGHTALYWYRQSLGQGLEFLIYFQGNSAPDKSGLPSDRFSAERTGGSVSTLTIQRTQQEDSAVYLCASSPAGLAGTGEQFFGPGTRLTVL.

This clone was recorded only once. The chain's CDR3 is CASNEGVTRNSPLHF. The CDR3 DNA is TGTGCCAGCAACGAGGGGGTGACGAGAAATTCACCCCTCCACTTT. The rearrangement uses TRBV25-1 and TRBJ1-6, with a weak D call TRBD1 (6 bases). The germline V gene has CDR1 MGHDK and CDR2 SYGVNS. The length of the CDR3 is 15 residues. With 7 bases removed from V and 7 bases from J, the gap between germline ends came to 17 bases.

This clone was observed once. The V gene is TRBV28, the J gene TRBJ1-5; 8 nucleotides line up with TRBD1. J lost 2 bases, V lost 4 bases, and 16 bases had no gene match. Germline lookup yields CDR1 MDHEN and CDR2 SYDVKM. The length of the CDR3 is 19 residues. CDR3 loop: CASSSTLQGGRMGNQPQHF. The CDR3 region has the DNA TGTGCCAGCAGTTCTACCCTACAGGGGGGAAGGATGGGCAATCAGCCCCAGCATTTT.